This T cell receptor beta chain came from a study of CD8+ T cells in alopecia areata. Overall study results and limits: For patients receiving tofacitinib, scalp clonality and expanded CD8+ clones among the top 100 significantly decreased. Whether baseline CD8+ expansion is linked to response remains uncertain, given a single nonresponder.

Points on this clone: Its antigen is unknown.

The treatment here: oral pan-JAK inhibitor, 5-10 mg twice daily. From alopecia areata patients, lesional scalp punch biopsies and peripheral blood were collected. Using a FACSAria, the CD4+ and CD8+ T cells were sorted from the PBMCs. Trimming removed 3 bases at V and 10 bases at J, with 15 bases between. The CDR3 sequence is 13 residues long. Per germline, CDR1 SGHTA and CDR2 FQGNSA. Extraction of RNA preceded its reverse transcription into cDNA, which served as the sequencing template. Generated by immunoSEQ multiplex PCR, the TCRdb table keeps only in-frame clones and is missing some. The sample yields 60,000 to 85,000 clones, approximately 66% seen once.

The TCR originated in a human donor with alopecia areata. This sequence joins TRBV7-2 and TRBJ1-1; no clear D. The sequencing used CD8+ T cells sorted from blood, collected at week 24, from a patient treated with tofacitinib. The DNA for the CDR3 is TGTGCCAGCAGCTTTCCATCGGGGATCGGAGCTTTCTTT. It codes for CASSFPSGIGAFF.